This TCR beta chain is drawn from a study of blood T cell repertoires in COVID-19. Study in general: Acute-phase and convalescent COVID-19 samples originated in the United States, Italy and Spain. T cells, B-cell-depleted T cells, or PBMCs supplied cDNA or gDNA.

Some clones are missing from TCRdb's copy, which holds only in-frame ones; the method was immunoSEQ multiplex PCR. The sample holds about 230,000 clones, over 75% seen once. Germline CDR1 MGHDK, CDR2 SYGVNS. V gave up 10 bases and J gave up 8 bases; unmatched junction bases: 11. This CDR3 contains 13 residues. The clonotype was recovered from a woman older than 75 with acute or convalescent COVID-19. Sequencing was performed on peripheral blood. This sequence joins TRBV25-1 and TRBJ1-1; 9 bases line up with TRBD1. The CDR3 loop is CATSTGGAREAFF. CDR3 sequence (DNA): TGTGCCACGTCTACAGGGGGCGCGAGGGAAGCTTTCTTT.